The 2 T cell receptor beta chains below come from one sample, sequenced in a study of T cell responses to AZD1222 COVID-19 vaccine. Using immunoSEQ multiplex PCR, the repertoire was profiled, and TCRdb retains in-frame clones only, with some absent. The repertoire includes fewer than 200,000 clones, roughly 87% of them detected once, and roughly 1.1% sits in the top ten. This specimen was peripheral blood, taken 28 days after the second AZD1222 dose. These receptors all come from an adult who received the AZD1222 COVID-19 vaccine.

The chain couples TRBV9 to TRBJ1-2, with D unresolved. Germline CDR1 and CDR2: SGDLS and YYNGEE. V lost 5 bases and J 0 bases, leaving 8 bases between the germline ends. The CDR3 sequence is 13 residues long. The CDR3 nucleotides are TGTGCCAGCAGTAACCCGTCTAACTATGGCTACACCTTC. Translation: CASSNPSNYGYTF.

The chain employs TRBV20-1 and TRBJ2-5; 8 bases map to TRBD2. There are 14 residues in the CDR3. Trimming took 3 bases from V and 0 from J; bases not matched to a gene: 3. The germline gives CDR1 DFQATT, CDR2 SNEGSKA (reference sequence). For the CDR3, the DNA is TGCAGTGCTAGTTCTAGCGGGTACCAAGAGACCCAGTACTTC. Protein product: CSASSSGYQETQYF.